This T cell receptor beta chain was identified during a study of blood T cell repertoires in COVID-19. Study overall: The analysed material was cDNA or gDNA that came from T cells, B-cell-depleted T cells, or PBMCs.

In this sample, this clone turned up many times. Original processing methods: By means of reference gene primer amplification, nucleated cell counts were estimated. Generated by immunoSEQ multiplex PCR, the TCRdb table keeps only in-frame clones and is missing some. V and J calls and clone size follow that table, whereas D and trimming were derived from the DNA. The sample lists 200,000 to 250,000 clones, approximately 84% seen once, with approximately 8% in the top ten. The sequence came from an elderly woman with COVID-19, enrolled during active disease. Source material: peripheral blood.

The CDR3 loop reads CASSLSQGTGVYGYTF. The CDR3 nucleotides are TGTGCCAGCAGTTTATCCCAAGGGACAGGAGTCTATGGCTACACCTTC. The J gene is TRBJ1-2, the V gene TRBV28, with 8 bases fitting TRBD1. This CDR3 contains 16 residues. Germline-derived CDR1 and CDR2 are MDHEN and SYDVKM. The trim removed 1 base at V and 4 bases at J, leaving 8 bases unmatched.